The T cell receptor (beta chain) under discussion was sequenced for a study of identical twins. Study results and limitations: Cross-sectional statistics underpinned the conclusions; the same donors were not followed.

This clonotype came up many times. The antigen is undetermined. Germline V gene lookup returns CDR1 SGHTA and CDR2 FQGNSA. V lost 1 base and J 0 bases, leaving 10 bases between the germline ends. The CDR3 consists of 16 residues. TCRdb independently ran MiXCR on the 5' RACE reads; one entry per CDR3 protein. The repertoire consists of 300,000 or so distinct CDR3 sequences, with nearly 9.5% occurring once and the leading ten covering 6% to 8.5%. The same data also contributed to another study, on yellow fever vaccine responses in identical twins.

J is TRBJ1-5 and V is TRBV7-2; no definite D call. This receptor was taken from a woman in her late teens or twenties in good health. Sequenced: CD8+ T cells sorted from blood. The CDR3 loop is CASSLGRLDSNQPQHF. The CDR3 bases are TGTGCCAGCAGCTTAGGGCGGCTTGATAGCAATCAGCCCCAGCATTTT.